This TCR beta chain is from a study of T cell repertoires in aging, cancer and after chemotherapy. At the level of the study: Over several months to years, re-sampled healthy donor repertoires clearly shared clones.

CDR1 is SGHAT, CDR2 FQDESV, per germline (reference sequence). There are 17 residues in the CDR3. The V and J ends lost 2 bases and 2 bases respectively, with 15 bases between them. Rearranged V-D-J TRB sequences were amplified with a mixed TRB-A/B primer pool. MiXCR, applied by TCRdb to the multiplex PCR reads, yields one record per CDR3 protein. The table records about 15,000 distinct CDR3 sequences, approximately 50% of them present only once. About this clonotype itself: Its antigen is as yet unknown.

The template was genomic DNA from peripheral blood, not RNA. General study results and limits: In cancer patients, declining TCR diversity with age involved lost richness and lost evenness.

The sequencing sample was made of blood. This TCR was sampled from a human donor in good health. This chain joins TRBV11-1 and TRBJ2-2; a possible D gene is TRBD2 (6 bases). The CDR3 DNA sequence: TGTGCCAGCAGCTTATTGGTAACTAGCCCTAACACCGGGGAGCTGTTTTTT. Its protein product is CASSLLVTSPNTGELFF. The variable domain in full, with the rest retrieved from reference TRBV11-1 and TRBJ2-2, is EAEVAQSPRYKITEKSQAVAFWCDPISGHATLYWYRQILGQGPELLVQFQDESVVDDSQLPKDRFSAERLKGVDSTLKIQPAELGDSAMYLCASSLLVTSPNTGELFFGEGSRLTVL.